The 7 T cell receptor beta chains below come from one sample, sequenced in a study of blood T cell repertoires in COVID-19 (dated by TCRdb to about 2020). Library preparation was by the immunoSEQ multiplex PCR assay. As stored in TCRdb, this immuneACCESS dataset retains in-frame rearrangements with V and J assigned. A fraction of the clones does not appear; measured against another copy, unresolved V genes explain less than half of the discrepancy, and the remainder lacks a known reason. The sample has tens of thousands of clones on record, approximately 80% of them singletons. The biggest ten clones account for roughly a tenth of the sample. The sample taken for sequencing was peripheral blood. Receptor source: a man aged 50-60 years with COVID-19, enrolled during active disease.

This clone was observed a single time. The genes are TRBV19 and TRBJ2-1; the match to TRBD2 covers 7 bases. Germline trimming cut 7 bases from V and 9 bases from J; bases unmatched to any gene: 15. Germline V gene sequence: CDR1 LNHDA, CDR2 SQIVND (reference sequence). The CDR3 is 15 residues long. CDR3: CASTWSGRTLGEQFF. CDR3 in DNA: TGTGCCAGTACTTGGTCCGGGAGGACGTTGGGTGAGCAGTTCTTC.

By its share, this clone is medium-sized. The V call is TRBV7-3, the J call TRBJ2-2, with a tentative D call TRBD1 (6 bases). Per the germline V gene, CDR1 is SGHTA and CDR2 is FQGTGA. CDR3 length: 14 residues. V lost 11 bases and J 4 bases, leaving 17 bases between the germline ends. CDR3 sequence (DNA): TGTGCCTCACGAGAAGGGGGTAGCACCGGGGAGCTGTTTTTT. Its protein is CASREGGSTGELFF.

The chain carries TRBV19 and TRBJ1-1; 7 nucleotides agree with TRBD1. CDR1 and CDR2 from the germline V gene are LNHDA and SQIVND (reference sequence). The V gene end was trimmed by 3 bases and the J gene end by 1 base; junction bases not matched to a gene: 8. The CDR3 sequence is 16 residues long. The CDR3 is CASSIGAGGKNTEAFF. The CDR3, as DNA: TGTGCCAGTAGTATCGGGGCAGGGGGAAAGAACACTGAAGCTTTCTTT.

The CDR3 sequence: CASSKRGTEAFF. The CDR3 coding sequence is TGTGCCAGTTCCAAACGGGGCACTGAAGCTTTCTTT. The V gene is TRBV7-9, the J gene TRBJ1-1; D is undetermined. The germline CDR1 and CDR2 sequences are SEHNR and FQNEAQ (reference sequence). This CDR3 has 12 amino acids. The V and J ends lost 9 bases and 4 bases respectively, with 12 bases between them.

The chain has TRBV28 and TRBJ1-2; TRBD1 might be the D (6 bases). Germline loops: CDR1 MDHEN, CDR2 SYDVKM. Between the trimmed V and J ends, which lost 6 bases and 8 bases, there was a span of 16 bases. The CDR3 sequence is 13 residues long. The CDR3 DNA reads TGTGCCAGCAGGTTACAGGGATTCGAGGGCTACACCTTC. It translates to CASRLQGFEGYTF.

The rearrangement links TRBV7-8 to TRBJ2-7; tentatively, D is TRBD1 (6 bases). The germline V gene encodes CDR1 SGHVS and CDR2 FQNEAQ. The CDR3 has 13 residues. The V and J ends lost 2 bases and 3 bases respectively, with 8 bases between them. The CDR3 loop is CASSLTGIYEQYF. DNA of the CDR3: TGTGCCAGCAGCTTAACAGGGATCTACGAGCAGTACTTC.

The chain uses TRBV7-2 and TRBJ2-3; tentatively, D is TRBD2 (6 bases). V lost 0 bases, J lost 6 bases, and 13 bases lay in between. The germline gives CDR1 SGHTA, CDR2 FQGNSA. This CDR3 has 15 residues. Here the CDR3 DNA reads TGTGCCAGCAGCTTAGCGAGGGCGCGGGGCGATACGCAGTATTTT. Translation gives CASSLARARGDTQYF.